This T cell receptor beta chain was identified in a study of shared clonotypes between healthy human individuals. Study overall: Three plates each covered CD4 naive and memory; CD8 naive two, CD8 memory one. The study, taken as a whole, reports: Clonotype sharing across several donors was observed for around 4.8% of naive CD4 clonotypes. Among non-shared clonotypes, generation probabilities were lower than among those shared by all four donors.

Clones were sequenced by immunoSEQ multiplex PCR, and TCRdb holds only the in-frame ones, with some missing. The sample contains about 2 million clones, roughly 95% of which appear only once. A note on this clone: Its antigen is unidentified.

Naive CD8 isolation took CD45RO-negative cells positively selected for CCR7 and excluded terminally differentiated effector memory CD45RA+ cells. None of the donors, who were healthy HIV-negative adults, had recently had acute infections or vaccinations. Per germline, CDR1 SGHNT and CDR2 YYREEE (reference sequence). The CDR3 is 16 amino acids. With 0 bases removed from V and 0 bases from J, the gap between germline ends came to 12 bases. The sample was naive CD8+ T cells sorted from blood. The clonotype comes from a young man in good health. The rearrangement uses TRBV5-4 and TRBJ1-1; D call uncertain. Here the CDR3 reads CASSLGPLGVNTEAFF. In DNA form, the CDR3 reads TGTGCCAGCAGCTTGGGGCCTTTAGGAGTGAACACTGAAGCTTTCTTT.